A single sample gave rise to the 18 T cell receptor beta chains below, sequenced in a study of regulatory T cells in long-lasting Graves disease. HTBI primers from iRepertoire and Arm-PCR of CDR3 regions yielded the TCR beta libraries. TCRdb re-analysed the multiplex PCR reads in MiXCR, keeping a single row per CDR3 protein. The sample lists fewer than 350,000 distinct CDR3 sequences, over 15% occurring once. This sample's time point: newly diagnosed GD, antithyroid drugs for less than 3 months. After RNA was extracted from PBMCs, the TCR library was made from it. Sequencing was performed on peripheral blood mononuclear cells (PBMCs), taken at new diagnosis, from a patient treated with antithyroid drugs. The receptors here all came from a female donor with Graves disease.

This clonotype is a singleton in its sample. V and J are TRBV5-1 and TRBJ2-5; D is unclear. CDR3 length equals 13 residues. V shed 0 bases and J shed 5 bases, with 8 bases lying between them. CDR1 SGHRS and CDR2 YFSETQ come from the germline V gene. This chain's CDR3 is CASSLAEVETQYF. The CDR3, as DNA: TGCGCCAGCAGCTTGGCCGAAGTTGAGACCCAGTACTTC.

This clonotype showed up many times. J is TRBJ2-2 and V is TRBV3-1, with a possible D match to TRBD2 (5 bases). Germline V gene sequence: CDR1 LGHDT, CDR2 YNNKEL (reference sequence). The CDR3 has 13 amino acids. Trimming took off 1 base at V and 8 bases at J, with 8 bases between the two ends. CDR3 sequence: CASSQGGAGELFF. Here the CDR3 DNA reads TGTGCCAGCAGCCAAGGGGGAGCAGGGGAGCTGTTTTTT.

On this clonotype: A much larger clone lies a single base off, so this may be a read error. The chain recombines TRBV28 with TRBJ2-2; tentatively, D is TRBD2 (6 bases). CDR3 size: 14 residues. CDR1 is MDHEN, CDR2 SYDVKM, per germline. CDR3 bases: TGTGCCAGCAGCCCCGGACGGAACACCGGGGGGCTGTTTTTT. Residues: CASSPGRNTGGLFF.

The sample holds many counts of this clonotype. This chain links TRBV6-2 or TRBV6-3 with TRBJ2-1; no definite D call. Looked up from germline, CDR1 is MNHEY and CDR2 is SVGEGT. The CDR3 consists of 12 residues. V was pared by 1 base and J by 10 bases, with 8 bases between. CDR3 sequence: CASSYLSREQFF. The CDR3 coding sequence is TGTGCCAGCAGTTACTTGTCTAGGGAGCAGTTCTTC.

V usage is TRBV6-1 and J usage is TRBJ1-4; TRBD1 is a possible D gene (6 bases). From germline, CDR1 is MNHNS and CDR2 SASEGT. Trimming left V 8 bases short and J 15 bases short, with 25 bases between. The CDR3 is made up of 14 amino acids. This CDR3 reads CASQGSFHGETMFF. CDR3 DNA: TGTGCCAGCCAGGGGTCTTTTCACGGGGAAACAATGTTTTTT.

This clonotype was counted only a few times. The CDR3 protein is CASRRGTSEAYEQYF. The CDR3 DNA follows: TGTGCCAGCAGGAGGGGGACTAGCGAGGCCTACGAGCAGTACTTC. The chain has TRBV2 and TRBJ2-7, with TRBD2 matching 10 bases. The germline CDR1 and CDR2 sequences are SNHLY and FYNNEI. CDR3 size: 15 residues. V lost 6 bases to trimming and J lost 2 bases; unmatched junction nucleotides: 7.

This clonotype was counted at least ten times. The CDR3 coding sequence is TGTGCCACCGGGGAAGGGGCCCTCTACGAGCAGTACTTC. It specifies CATGEGALYEQYF. The chain recombines TRBV24-1 with TRBJ2-7; D is perhaps TRBD1 (5 bases). Deletions cut 9 bases from V and 3 bases from J, with 14 bases between. The length of the CDR3 is 13 residues. The germline gives CDR1 KGHDR, CDR2 SFDVKD.

The gene calls are TRBV7-3 and TRBJ2-7; 11 bases agree with TRBD1. Germline V CDR1 and CDR2: SGHTA, FQGTGA. This CDR3 has 15 residues. J lost 3 bases, V lost 6 bases, and 7 bases had no gene match. For the CDR3, the DNA is TGTGCCAGCAGTGAAGGACAGGGGGCGAACTACGAGCAGTACTTC. This translates into CASSEGQGANYEQYF.

This clonotype was recorded at least ten times. The CDR3: CASSPSPDYLSYEQYF. In DNA form, the CDR3 reads TGTGCCAGCAGCCCCTCCCCGGACTACCTCTCCTACGAGCAGTACTTC. The rearrangement links TRBV3-1 to TRBJ2-7; TRBD2 might be the D (6 bases). Germline V gives CDR1 LGHDT, CDR2 YNNKEL (reference sequence). The CDR3 loop spans 16 amino acids. V was clipped by 4 bases and J by 0 bases, with 16 bases between them.

The sample holds a few counts of this clonotype. The V and J genes are TRBV20-1 and TRBJ2-2; D may correspond to TRBD1 or TRBD2 (5 bases each). This CDR3 is built from 14 residues. Germline loops: CDR1 DFQATT, CDR2 SNEGSKA (reference sequence). V lost 3 bases, J lost 4 bases, and 12 bases lay in between. The CDR3: CSARVRGGTGELFF. CDR3 DNA sequence: TGCAGTGCTAGGGTGAGGGGCGGCACCGGGGAGCTGTTTTTT.

There are many counts of this clonotype. This chain uses TRBV9 with TRBJ2-7; 8 nucleotides agree with TRBD2. The length of the CDR3 is 16 residues. Trimming removed 0 bases from V and 4 bases from J; junction bases left unmatched: 9. The germline CDR1 and CDR2 sequences are SGDLS and YYNGEE. CDR3 amino acids: CASSVARGGAQYEQYF. CDR3 in DNA: TGTGCCAGCAGCGTAGCTCGGGGGGGAGCGCAATACGAGCAGTACTTC.

This clonotype occurred many times. CDR3 residues: CASSSGQGIYGYTF. CDR3 bases: TGTGCCAGCAGCTCAGGACAGGGCATCTATGGCTACACCTTC. V usage is TRBV7-9 and J usage is TRBJ1-2; TRBD1 matches at 8 bases. Germline lookup yields CDR1 SEHNR and CDR2 FQNEAQ (reference sequence). The V segment lost 4 bases and the J segment 4 bases; nucleotides outside the gene matches: 5. The CDR3 covers 14 residues.

Of note for this clonotype: A far larger clone differs by one base, so this is likely a read error. The chain recombines TRBV20-1 with TRBJ2-1; D is unresolved. The end of the DNA is better explained by TRBJ2-3, so the J call may be wrong. CDR3 length: 11 residues. The germline gives CDR1 DFQATT, CDR2 SNEGSKA (reference sequence). CDR3 region: CSALLADTQYF. In DNA, the CDR3 is TGCAGTGCTCTCCTCGCAGATACGCAGTATTTT.

The CDR3 reads CASSERAGQGYNSPLHF. CDR3 nucleotides: TGCGCCAGCAGTGAGCGGGCGGGGCAGGGCTATAATTCACCCCTCCACTTT. This chain joins TRBV10-2 and TRBJ1-6; perhaps TRBD1 as D (5 bases). This CDR3 comprises 17 residues. Germline CDR1 WSHSY, CDR2 SAAADI. Trimming removed 2 bases at V and 3 bases at J, with 14 bases between.

This clonotype was picked up many times. The chain combines TRBV10-3 with TRBJ1-5, with TRBD1 matching over 7 bases. The germline V gene encodes CDR1 ENHRY and CDR2 SYGVKD. The V and J ends lost 6 bases and 0 bases, in that order; junction bases with no gene match: 5. The CDR3 is 15 amino acids. The CDR3 loop is CAISKGTDSNQPQHF. In DNA form, the CDR3 reads TGTGCCATCAGCAAGGGGACAGATAGCAATCAGCCCCAGCATTTT.

The chain links TRBV11-2 to TRBJ1-1, with 8 bases lining up with TRBD1. From germline, CDR1 is SGHAT and CDR2 FQNNGV. CDR3 length: 15 amino acids. Unmatched junction bases numbered 6, after V lost 5 bases and J lost 1 base. CDR3 loop: CASSATGTGNTEAFF. CDR3 bases: TGTGCCAGCAGCGCTACCGGGACAGGGAACACTGAAGCTTTCTTT.

There are many counts of this clonotype. The chain carries TRBV12-3 or TRBV12-4 and TRBJ2-1; 8 bases align to TRBD2. The V and J ends lost 6 bases and 5 bases, in that order; junction bases with no gene match: 15. The CDR3 consists of 17 residues. The CDR3 loop reads CASSLLGSGRFHNEQFF. Written as DNA, the CDR3 is TGTGCCAGCAGCCTCCTCGGGAGCGGGAGATTCCACAATGAGCAGTTCTTC.

This clonotype was counted ten times or more. This chain links TRBV6-1 with TRBJ2-7; TRBD1 is a possible D gene (6 bases). With 7 bases removed from V and 5 bases from J, the gap between germline ends came to 15 bases. CDR3 length: 13 amino acids. Looked up from germline, CDR1 is MNHNS and CDR2 is SASEGT. The CDR3 reads CASKFLQGNEQYF. The CDR3 region has the DNA TGTGCCAGCAAATTTCTACAGGGCAACGAGCAGTACTTC.